Detailed here is one T cell receptor (beta chain). These data belong to a study of CD8+ T cells in alopecia areata. Germline CDR1 SGHVS, CDR2 FQNEAQ. This CDR3 spans 18 amino acids. V lost 5 bases and J lost 2; bases outside the gene matches: 5. Extraction and reverse transcription of RNA yielded cDNA as the sequencing template. Profiling relied on immunoSEQ multiplex PCR, and the TCRdb table lists in-frame clones only, not all of them. Of about 110,000 clones listed, about three fifths are singletons. Treatment here: oral pan-JAK inhibitor, 5-10 mg twice daily. The material sequenced was CD8+ T cells sorted from blood, taken at week 24, from a patient treated with tofacitinib. This rearrangement joins TRBV7-8 to TRBJ2-2; 16 nucleotides agree with TRBD2. The receptor's source is a human donor with alopecia areata. The CDR3 region has the DNA TGTGCCAGCAGCCAGGGACTAGCGGGGGGGCGTAACACCGGGGAGCTGTTTTTT. This translates into CASSQGLAGGRNTGELFF.